The sequence of this TCR beta chain was determined in a study of early T cells in non-severe SARS-CoV-2 infection. This clonotype was counted between two and nine times. TCRdb re-analysed the 5' RACE reads in MiXCR, keeping a single row per CDR3 protein. The sample consists of around 70,000 distinct CDR3 sequences, 10% to 15% of them appearing once. V lost 3 bases, J lost 1 base, and 2 bases stayed unmatched. The CDR3 is 16 residues long. This rearrangement joins TRBV12-3 or TRBV12-4 to TRBJ2-1; 11 nucleotides align to TRBD2. Sequencing was performed on whole blood. The clonotype comes from an adult who was a healthcare worker with PCR-confirmed SARS-CoV-2 infection or an uninfected control (not recorded which). The chain's CDR3 is CASSFGTSGSYNEQFF. DNA for the CDR3: TGTGCCAGCAGTTTCGGGACTAGCGGTTCCTACAATGAGCAGTTCTTC.